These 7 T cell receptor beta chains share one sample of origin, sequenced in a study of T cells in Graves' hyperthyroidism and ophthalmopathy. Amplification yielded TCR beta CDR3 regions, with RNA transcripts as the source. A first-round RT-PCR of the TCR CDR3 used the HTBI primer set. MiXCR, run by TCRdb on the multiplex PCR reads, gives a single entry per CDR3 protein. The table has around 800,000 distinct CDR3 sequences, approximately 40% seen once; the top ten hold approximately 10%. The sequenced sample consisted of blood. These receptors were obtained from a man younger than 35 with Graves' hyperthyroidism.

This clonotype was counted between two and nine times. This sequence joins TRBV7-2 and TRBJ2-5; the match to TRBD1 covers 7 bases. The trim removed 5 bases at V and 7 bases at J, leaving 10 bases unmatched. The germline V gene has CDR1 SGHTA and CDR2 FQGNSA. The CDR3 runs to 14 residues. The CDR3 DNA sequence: TGTGCCAGCAGCCTCGGACAGGACCGCCTGACCCAGTACTTC. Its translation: CASSLGQDRLTQYF.

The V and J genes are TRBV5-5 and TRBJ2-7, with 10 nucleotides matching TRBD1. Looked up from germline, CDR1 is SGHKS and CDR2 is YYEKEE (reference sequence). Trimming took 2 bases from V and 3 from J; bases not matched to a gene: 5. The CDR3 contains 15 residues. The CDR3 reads CASSFGQGGIYEQYF. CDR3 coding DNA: TGTGCCAGCAGCTTCGGACAGGGGGGAATCTACGAGCAGTACTTC.

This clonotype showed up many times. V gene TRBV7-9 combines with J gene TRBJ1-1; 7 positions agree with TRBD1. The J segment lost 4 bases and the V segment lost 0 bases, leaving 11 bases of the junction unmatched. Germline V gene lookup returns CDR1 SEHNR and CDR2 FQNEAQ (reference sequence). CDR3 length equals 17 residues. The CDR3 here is CASSLALERGHSTEAFF. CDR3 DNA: TGTGCCAGCAGCTTAGCTCTTGAGAGGGGGCACAGCACTGAAGCTTTCTTT.

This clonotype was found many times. In nucleotides, the CDR3 is TGTGCCATCGGTGGACAGGGGTCGTATGAAAAACTGTTTTTT. Translation: CAIGGQGSYEKLFF. The rearrangement joins TRBV10-3 to TRBJ1-4, with TRBD1 matching over 9 bases. Germline V lookup: CDR1 ENHRY, CDR2 SYGVKD. The CDR3 consists of 14 residues. The trim removed 8 bases at V and 6 bases at J, leaving 7 bases unmatched.

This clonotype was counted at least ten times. This CDR3 reads CASSGDTGNTIYF. CDR3 DNA: TGTGCCAGCAGTGGAGACACAGGAAACACCATATATTTT. This chain connects TRBV2 to TRBJ1-3; D call uncertain. The CDR3 runs to 13 residues. V lost 4 bases to trimming and J lost 4 bases, with 8 bases between them. Germline CDR1 SNHLY, CDR2 FYNNEI.

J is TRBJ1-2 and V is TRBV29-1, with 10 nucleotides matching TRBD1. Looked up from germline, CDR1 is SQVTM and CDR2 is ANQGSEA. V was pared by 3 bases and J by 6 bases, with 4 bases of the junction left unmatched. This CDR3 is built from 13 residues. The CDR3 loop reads CSVDKTGGHGYTF. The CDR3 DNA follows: TGCAGCGTTGATAAGACAGGGGGCCATGGCTACACCTTC.

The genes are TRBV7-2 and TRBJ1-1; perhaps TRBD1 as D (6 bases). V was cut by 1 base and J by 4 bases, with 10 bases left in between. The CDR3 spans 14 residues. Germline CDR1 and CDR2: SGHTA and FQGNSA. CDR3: CASSLVGGLTEAFF. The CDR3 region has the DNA TGTGCCAGCAGCTTAGTGGGGGGCCTCACTGAAGCTTTCTTT.